A single sample is the source of the 27 T cell receptor beta chains below, sequenced in a study of CD8 T cells in ankylosing spondylitis. Each CDR3 protein is one row after TCRdb ran MiXCR on the 5' RACE reads. The sample consists of about 42,000 distinct CDR3 sequences, 4% of them appearing once. The sample consisted of blood, either unsorted or a sorted T cell fraction (not recorded which). These receptors all stem from a female donor with ankylosing spondylitis or in good health (not recorded which).

A few counts support this clonotype. The chain recombines TRBV9 with TRBJ2-3; 11 positions agree with TRBD1. The junction had 8 bases not matched to a gene; V was cut back by 4 bases and J by 4 bases. This CDR3 has 16 residues. Germline assignment: CDR1 SGDLS and CDR2 YYNGEE. DNA for the CDR3: TGTGCCAGCAGCACACCGGGACAGGGGGGTCCAGATACGCAGTATTTT. As protein: CASSTPGQGGPDTQYF.

The table lists this clonotype with many counts. V and J are TRBV9 and TRBJ2-7; a possible D gene is TRBD1 (6 bases). The CDR3 length is 15 residues. V was shortened by 1 base and J by 2 bases, with 13 bases between the two germline ends. Germline V CDR1 and CDR2: SGDLS, YYNGEE. CDR3 amino acids: CASSVNPGAPYEQYF. CDR3 bases: TGTGCCAGCAGCGTAAACCCAGGGGCGCCCTACGAGCAGTACTTC.

This clonotype has a count of ten or more. J is TRBJ2-3 and V is TRBV9; possibly TRBD1 for D (6 bases). V gave up 0 bases and J gave up 4 bases, with 12 bases separating them. The CDR3 is made up of 15 amino acids. The germline V gene has CDR1 SGDLS and CDR2 YYNGEE. The CDR3 loop reads CASSVDQGLADTQYF. CDR3 in DNA: TGTGCCAGCAGCGTAGATCAGGGGTTGGCAGATACGCAGTATTTT.

This clonotype occurred many times. This chain links TRBV9 with TRBJ1-2, with D possibly being TRBD1 (5 bases). The CDR3 totals 14 residues. From germline, CDR1 is SGDLS and CDR2 YYNGEE. V lost 0 bases and J 8 bases, leaving 14 bases between the germline ends. Written as DNA, the CDR3 is TGTGCCAGCAGCGTAGGACCCGGGGCGTACGGCTACACCTTC. Encoded protein: CASSVGPGAYGYTF.

The table lists this clonotype with many counts. The chain combines TRBV9 with TRBJ1-1, with D unclear. V was shortened by 0 bases and J by 2 bases, with 5 bases between the two germline ends. Germline CDR1 SGDLS, CDR2 YYNGEE. This CDR3 comprises 13 residues. The CDR3 bases are TGTGCCAGCAGCGTAGGGTTTAACACTGAAGCTTTCTTT. It encodes CASSVGFNTEAFF.

This clonotype came up many times. This chain uses TRBV9 with TRBJ2-5; TRBD1 might be the D (6 bases). Germline CDR1 SGDLS, CDR2 YYNGEE. Trimming pared 4 bases from V and 5 bases from J, leaving 15 bases between. The CDR3 is made up of 14 amino acids. The CDR3 DNA follows: TGTGCCAGCAGCAAGCGACAGGAGTTGGAGACCCAGTACTTC. This codes for CASSKRQELETQYF.

This clonotype was recorded at least ten times. The gene calls are TRBV9 and TRBJ2-5; TRBD1 is a possible D gene (5 bases). Germline V gene sequence: CDR1 SGDLS, CDR2 YYNGEE. V was trimmed by 4 bases and J by 5 bases, leaving 12 bases between them. CDR3 length equals 13 residues. Written as DNA, the CDR3 is TGTGCCAGCAGCCTCGACAGATTTGAGACCCAGTACTTC. This gives the protein CASSLDRFETQYF.

This clonotype was observed at least ten times. J is TRBJ1-5 and V is TRBV6-5, with D perhaps TRBD1 (5 bases). The germline V gene encodes CDR1 MNHEY and CDR2 SVGAGI. With 2 bases removed from V and 11 bases from J, the gap between germline ends came to 13 bases. The CDR3 loop spans 13 amino acids. The DNA for the CDR3 is TGTGCCAGCAGTTACCCCGCTCTGGGGGCCCAGCATTTT. Its translation: CASSYPALGAQHF.

At least ten counts were recorded for this clonotype. The chain links TRBV9 to TRBJ1-1; D gene unclear. Looked up from germline, CDR1 is SGDLS and CDR2 is YYNGEE. Trimming removed 3 bases from V and 1 base from J, with 10 bases in between. CDR3 length: 14 residues. The chain's CDR3 is CASSAFLGNTEAFF. The CDR3, as DNA: TGTGCCAGCAGCGCCTTTTTGGGGAACACTGAAGCTTTCTTT.

This clonotype was seen ten or more times. This chain uses TRBV9 with TRBJ1-1; no reliable D call. Germline V gene lookup returns CDR1 SGDLS and CDR2 YYNGEE. This CDR3 spans 13 amino acids. The ends were cut back, 4 bases at V and 1 base at J, with 8 bases in the middle. The CDR3 DNA reads as TGTGCCAGCAGCTATGAGGCGAACACTGAAGCTTTCTTT. Amino acid sequence: CASSYEANTEAFF. The full variable domain, its missing parts supplied by reference TRBV9 and TRBJ1-1, is DSGVTQTPKHLITATGQRVTLRCSPRSGDLSVYWYQQSLDQGLQFLIQYYNGEERAKGNILERFSAQQFPDLHSELNLSSLELGDSALYFCASSYEANTEAFFGQGTRLTVV.

The sample holds many counts of this clonotype. The V gene is TRBV9, the J gene TRBJ2-1; TRBD1 agrees at 9 bases. J gave up 9 bases and V 4 bases, and 14 bases lay outside the gene matches. The CDR3 consists of 16 residues. Germline V CDR1 and CDR2: SGDLS, YYNGEE. The CDR3 nucleotides read TGTGCCAGCAGCTCCCTGGACAGGGGCGGGCGAGCTGAGCAGTTCTTC. It is translated as CASSSLDRGGRAEQFF.

This clonotype appeared many times. The chain has TRBV9 and TRBJ2-7; TRBD1 is a possible D gene (7 bases). The CDR3 runs to 14 residues. In germline, CDR1 is SGDLS, CDR2 YYNGEE. V was shortened by 0 bases and J by 4 bases, with 11 bases between the two germline ends. The CDR3 DNA sequence: TGTGCCAGCAGCGTAGAGCCAGGGGGGTACGAGCAGTACTTC. Encoded protein: CASSVEPGGYEQYF.

This clonotype was picked up many times. This chain links TRBV9 with TRBJ2-5, with D maybe TRBD1 (6 bases). V was shortened by 3 bases and J by 1 base, with 16 bases between the two germline ends. Per germline, CDR1 SGDLS and CDR2 YYNGEE. This CDR3 comprises 16 residues. The CDR3 DNA reads TGTGCCAGCAGCGCAGGGGCCTTGGGGGTCCAAGAGACCCAGTACTTC. Amino acids: CASSAGALGVQETQYF.

V is TRBV9 and J is TRBJ2-3; 8 bases line up with TRBD1. Trimming took 5 bases from V and 4 from J; bases not matched to a gene: 3. The CDR3 runs to 13 residues. Germline CDR1 SGDLS, CDR2 YYNGEE. In nucleotides, the CDR3 is TGTGCCAGCAGTGCACAGGGGGCAGATACGCAGTATTTT. Protein sequence: CASSAQGADTQYF.

The table lists this clonotype with many counts. This chain connects TRBV21-1 to TRBJ1-3. TRBV21-1 is a pseudogene. The CDR3 has 15 residues. As DNA, the CDR3 is TGTGCCAGCAGCCTTTCAGGAAACTCTGGAAACACCATATATTTT. Amino acids: CASSLSGNSGNTIYF.

This clonotype was observed many times. This chain connects TRBV9 to TRBJ2-3, with 7 bases identical to TRBD1. V shed 5 bases, J shed 4 bases, and the junction held 4 bases outside the gene matches. From germline, CDR1 is SGDLS and CDR2 YYNGEE. This CDR3 region has 13 residues. CDR3 amino acids: CASSVDRADTQYF. For the CDR3, the DNA is TGTGCCAGCAGTGTCGACAGGGCAGATACGCAGTATTTT.

The table lists this clonotype with many counts. The V and J genes are TRBV9 and TRBJ2-1, with D possibly matching TRBD1 (6 bases). Germline V gives CDR1 SGDLS, CDR2 YYNGEE. The CDR3 covers 12 residues. V was cut by 4 bases and J by 8 bases, with 10 bases left in between. CDR3 protein: CASSNRVDEQFF. The CDR3, as DNA: TGTGCCAGCAGCAACAGGGTGGATGAGCAGTTCTTC.

This clonotype was counted ten times or more. The V call is TRBV9, the J call TRBJ2-1; tentative D call: TRBD2 (6 bases). The length of the CDR3 is 15 residues. V shed 0 bases and J shed 5 bases, with 12 bases lying between them. The germline V gene has CDR1 SGDLS and CDR2 YYNGEE. The CDR3 sequence is CASSVGLASNNEQFF. DNA of the CDR3: TGTGCCAGCAGCGTAGGGCTAGCGTCAAACAATGAGCAGTTCTTC. Combining the CDR3 with reference TRBV9 and TRBJ2-1 gives the whole variable domain DSGVTQTPKHLITATGQRVTLRCSPRSGDLSVYWYQQSLDQGLQFLIQYYNGEERAKGNILERFSAQQFPDLHSELNLSSLELGDSALYFCASSVGLASNNEQFFGPGTRLTVL.

This clonotype showed up many times. V and J are TRBV9 and TRBJ2-1; TRBD2 matches 10 bases. The V and J ends lost 0 bases and 2 bases, in that order; junction bases with no gene match: 2. The CDR3 consists of 16 residues. Germline CDR1 and CDR2: SGDLS and YYNGEE. As DNA, the CDR3 is TGTGCCAGCAGCGTAGTCAGCGGGGGGGCCTACAATGAGCAGTTCTTC. Translated: CASSVVSGGAYNEQFF.

This clonotype has at least ten counts. This CDR3 reads CASSVAEWSDTQYF. DNA of the CDR3: TGTGCCAGCAGCGTAGCAGAGTGGTCAGATACGCAGTATTTT. This sequence joins TRBV9 and TRBJ2-3; no clear D. The V and J ends lost 0 bases and 4 bases respectively, with 9 bases between them. Germline assignment: CDR1 SGDLS and CDR2 YYNGEE. The CDR3 runs to 14 residues.

This clonotype was observed at least ten times. This rearrangement joins TRBV9 to TRBJ2-1; a weak D match, TRBD1 (5 bases). Germline V gives CDR1 SGDLS, CDR2 YYNGEE. The CDR3 extends over 17 amino acids. V was clipped by 0 bases and J by 2 bases, with 15 bases between them. CDR3 in amino acids: CASSVGVLGATYNEQFF. CDR3 in DNA: TGTGCCAGCAGCGTAGGGGTTCTAGGGGCCACCTACAATGAGCAGTTCTTC.

This clonotype came up many times. The CDR3 coding sequence is TGTGCCAGCAGCCAAAATACACCGGGGACAGATACGCAGTATTTT. Residues: CASSQNTPGTDTQYF. V is TRBV9 and J is TRBJ2-3, with D perhaps TRBD2 (5 bases). Germline V CDR1 and CDR2: SGDLS, YYNGEE. Trimming left V 4 bases short and J 3 bases short, with 15 bases between. This CDR3 comprises 15 residues.

This clonotype was counted only a few times. In DNA, the CDR3 is TGTGCCAGCAGCGTAGCTACGGGGGGAGGGACTGAAGCTTTCTTT. As protein: CASSVATGGGTEAFF. The rearrangement joins TRBV9 to TRBJ1-1, with D maybe TRBD1 (5 bases). The CDR3 totals 15 residues. V lost 0 bases and J 5 bases, leaving 14 bases between the germline ends. Per the germline V gene, CDR1 is SGDLS and CDR2 is YYNGEE.

In its sample, this clonotype was seen many times. The V call is TRBV9, the J call TRBJ2-2, with TRBD1 identical over 7 bases. Trimming took 1 base from V and 4 from J; bases not matched to a gene: 1. Germline V gene lookup returns CDR1 SGDLS and CDR2 YYNGEE. The CDR3 contains 14 residues. CDR3 nucleotide sequence: TGTGCCAGCAGCGTAACAGGGGCCACCGGGGAGCTGTTTTTT. Its protein product is CASSVTGATGELFF.

This clonotype was detected ten times or more. The chain employs TRBV9 and TRBJ1-5; no reliable D call. V shed 0 bases and J shed 6 bases, with 10 bases lying between them. The CDR3 loop spans 14 amino acids. The germline V gene has CDR1 SGDLS and CDR2 YYNGEE. The DNA for the CDR3 is TGTGCCAGCAGCGTAGAAGAGGGAGGTCAGCCCCAGCATTTT. Protein sequence: CASSVEEGGQPQHF.

This clonotype was counted at least ten times. V and J are TRBV9 and TRBJ1-2; no clear D gene. V lost 3 bases and J 6 bases, leaving 9 bases between the germline ends. The CDR3 extends over 12 amino acids. Looked up from germline, CDR1 is SGDLS and CDR2 is YYNGEE. The CDR3 is CASSAPSDGYTF. The DNA for the CDR3 is TGTGCCAGCAGCGCTCCCAGTGATGGCTACACCTTC.

This clonotype occurred many times. The chain combines TRBV9 with TRBJ2-5, with unresolved D. Germline loops: CDR1 SGDLS, CDR2 YYNGEE. The CDR3 totals 12 residues. With 2 bases removed from V and 2 bases from J, the gap between germline ends came to 4 bases. The CDR3, as DNA: TGTGCCAGCAGCGTTACTCAAGAGACCCAGTACTTC. Protein product: CASSVTQETQYF.